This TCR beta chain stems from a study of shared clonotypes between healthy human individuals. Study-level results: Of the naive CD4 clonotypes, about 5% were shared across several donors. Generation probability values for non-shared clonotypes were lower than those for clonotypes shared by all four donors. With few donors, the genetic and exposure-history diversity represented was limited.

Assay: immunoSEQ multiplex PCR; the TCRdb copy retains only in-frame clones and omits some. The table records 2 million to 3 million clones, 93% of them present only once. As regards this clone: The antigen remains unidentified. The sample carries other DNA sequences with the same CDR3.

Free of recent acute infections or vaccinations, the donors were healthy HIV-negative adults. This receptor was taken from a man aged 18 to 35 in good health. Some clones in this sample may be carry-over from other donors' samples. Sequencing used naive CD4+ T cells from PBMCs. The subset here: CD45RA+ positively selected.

CDR3 protein: CASSFGGSNQPQHF. As DNA, the CDR3 is TGTGCCAGCAGCTTCGGGGGAAGCAATCAGCCCCAGCATTTT. The chain couples TRBV5-8 to TRBJ1-5; maybe TRBD1 (5 bases). Germline assignment: CDR1 SGHTS and CDR2 YDEGEE. Trimming took off 2 bases at V and 1 base at J, with 7 bases between the two ends. This CDR3 is built from 14 residues.